This T cell receptor (beta chain) was found in a study of human T cells and chemical hapten exposure. As for the study in general: Skin of the upper inner arm, approximately 2 cm by approximately 2 cm, received 2% DPC for sensitization. Patch tests delivered 0.01% DPC to the upper back and were evaluated at 6 days. Patients, chiefly female, had alopecia areata, totalis or universalis.

Individual cDNA molecules (in the library) carried attached unique molecular identifiers. TCRdb processed the RACE reads anew with MiXCR; each CDR3 protein has one entry. Of 60,000 to 70,000 distinct CDR3 sequences in the sample, 9.5% to 12% were seen once. This clonotype has a count of ten or more. The time point was: pre-sensitization, week 0. Documented treatment: therapeutic diphenylcyclopropenone sensitization with weekly scalp DPC. The CDR3 extends over 15 amino acids. Per the germline V gene, CDR1 is MNHNY and CDR2 is SVGAGI (reference sequence). Trimming took 6 bases from V and 3 from J, leaving 15 bases between them.

V gene TRBV6-6 combines with J gene TRBJ1-5; D gene unclear. The source material was whole blood, sampled in connection with sensitization to the hapten diphenylcyclopropenone (DPC). The receptor was isolated from a woman in her 50s with alopecia areata. Some clones in this sample may be carry-over from other donors' samples. DNA of the CDR3: TGTGCCAGCAGGGCCCCCAACCCTTCCAATCAGCCCCAGCATTTT. It encodes CASRAPNPSNQPQHF.